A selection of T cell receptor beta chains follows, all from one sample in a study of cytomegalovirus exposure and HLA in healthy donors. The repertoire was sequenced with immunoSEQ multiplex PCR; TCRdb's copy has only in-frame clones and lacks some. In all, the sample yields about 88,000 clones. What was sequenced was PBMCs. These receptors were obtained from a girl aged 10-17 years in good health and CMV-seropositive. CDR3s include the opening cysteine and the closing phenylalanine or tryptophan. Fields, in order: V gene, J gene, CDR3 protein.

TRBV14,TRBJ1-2,CASSPARNYGYTF
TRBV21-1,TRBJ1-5,CASSTNTGDHNQPQHF
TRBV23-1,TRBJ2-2,CASSQRGDYQNTGELFF
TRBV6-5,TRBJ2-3,CASSPLAGLPDTQYF
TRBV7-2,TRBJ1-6,CASSLNFNSPLHF
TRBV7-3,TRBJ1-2,CASSEMDRDHGYTF
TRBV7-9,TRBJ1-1,CASRAGRTEAFF
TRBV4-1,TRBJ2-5,CASSLTGMETQYF
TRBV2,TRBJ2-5,CASSADIRAQETQYF
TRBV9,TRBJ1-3,CASRGGYGNTIYF
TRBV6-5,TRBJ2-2,CASSSQGGQNTGELFF
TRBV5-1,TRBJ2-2,CASSLGEYTGELFF
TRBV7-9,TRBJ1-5,CASSATGSNQPQHF
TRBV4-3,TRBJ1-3,CASSQRGSGNTIYF
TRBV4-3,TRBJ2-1,CASSRNRDRLDNEQFF
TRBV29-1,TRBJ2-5,CSVEGGTGVWGYQETQYF
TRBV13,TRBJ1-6,CASSLGLGSGSPLHF
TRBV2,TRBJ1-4,CASSARRSATNEKLFF
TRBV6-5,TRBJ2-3,CASSRATGSTDTQYF
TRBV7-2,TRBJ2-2,CASSLGELLVANTGELFF
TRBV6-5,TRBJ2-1,CASSSSGTGFDNEQFF
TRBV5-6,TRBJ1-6,CASSLVTGSNSPLHF
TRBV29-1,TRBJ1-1,CSVADRGNTEAFF
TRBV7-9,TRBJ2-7,CASSLVGQGIGYEQYF
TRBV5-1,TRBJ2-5,CASSIRLAGAEGETQYF
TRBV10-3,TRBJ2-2,CAISEGPQGGELFF
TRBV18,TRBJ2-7,CASSQRTSGDEQYF
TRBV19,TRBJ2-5,CASSRDSQETQYF